This TCR beta chain comes out of a study of cytotoxic CD8 clonotypes in ibrutinib-treated CLL. With regard to this clone: What it binds is unknown.

With sequencing, the targeted depth ranged from 1 in 200,000 to 1 in 1 million T cells. The assay was immunoSEQ multiplex PCR, and TCRdb's table has in-frame clones only and misses some. The sample contains some 76,000 clones, 75% to 90% of which appear only once. Regarding the study as a whole: Clonality showed a rise at ibrutinib response that reversed toward baseline at progression.

This sample comprised PBMCs, obtained after 24 months of ibrutinib treatment. The clonotype was recovered from a human donor with chronic lymphocytic leukemia.

CDR3: CASSLGFGRLFF. CDR3 sequence (DNA): TGTGCCAGCAGTCTTGGCTTTGGGCGGCTGTTTTTT. The rearrangement uses TRBV27 and TRBJ2-2; D call uncertain. V shed 5 bases and J shed 13 bases, with 14 bases lying between them. CDR1 MNHEY and CDR2 SMNVEV come from the germline V gene (reference sequence). The CDR3 loop spans 12 amino acids.